The 32 T cell receptor beta chains in this list originate from one sample, sequenced in a study of OX40 agonist ivuxolimab in advanced cancers. TCRdb's table, derived via immunoSEQ multiplex PCR, lists solely in-frame clones and lacks some. The sample consists of 70,000 to 80,000 clones, 85% to 95% of them appearing once. Sequencing was performed on CD4+ or CD8+ T cells sorted from blood, taken in a trial of the OX40 agonist ivuxolimab. These receptors came from an adult with an advanced solid tumor such as melanoma, head and neck, liver or kidney cancer.

The chain uses TRBV4-1 and TRBJ1-5, with a tentative D call TRBD1 (6 bases). Trimming removed 0 bases from V and 4 bases from J, with 10 bases in between. This CDR3 region has 15 residues. Per the germline V gene, CDR1 is MGHRA and CDR2 is YSYEKL. CDR3 amino acids: CASSQDAGANQPQHF. The CDR3 region has the DNA TGCGCCAGCAGCCAAGATGCGGGGGCAAATCAGCCCCAGCATTTT.

The J gene is TRBJ1-5, the V gene TRBV19; 8 bases fit TRBD1. Germline CDR1 and CDR2: LNHDA and SQIVND (reference sequence). The J segment lost 5 bases and the V segment lost 5 bases, leaving 2 bases of the junction unmatched. There are 13 residues in the CDR3. CDR3 sequence (DNA): TGTGCCAGTAGTGGGACAGGATATCAGCCCCAGCATTTT. Protein: CASSGTGYQPQHF.

This chain uses TRBV6-6 with TRBJ2-7; D call uncertain. V lost 6 bases to trimming and J lost 4 bases, with 13 bases between them. Germline V lookup: CDR1 MNHNY, CDR2 SVGAGI (reference sequence). The CDR3 length is 13 residues. CDR3 DNA: TGTGCCAGCAGAACAGCCGAACGGTACGAGCAGTACTTC. Its protein is CASRTAERYEQYF.

This clone appeared once. The chain recombines TRBV7-9 with TRBJ2-2; D not resolved. V was pared by 2 bases and J by 1 base, with 2 bases between. Germline V gene lookup returns CDR1 SEHNR and CDR2 FQNEAQ (reference sequence). The CDR3 sequence is 13 residues long. The CDR3 loop reads CASSLLNTGELFF. CDR3 sequence (DNA): TGTGCCAGCAGCTTATTGAACACCGGGGAGCTGTTTTTT.

This rearrangement joins TRBV4-1 to TRBJ1-3; 7 bases match TRBD1. The CDR3 is made up of 17 amino acids. After removal of 2 bases from V and 2 bases from J, the junction contained 9 bases not matched to a gene. CDR1 is MGHRA, CDR2 YSYEKL, per germline. The CDR3 reads CASSQQQSGGPGNTIYF. CDR3 sequence (DNA): TGCGCCAGCAGCCAACAGCAATCAGGGGGTCCTGGAAACACCATATATTTT.

The V call is TRBV7-2, the J call TRBJ2-7, with a possible D match to TRBD2 (7 bases). This CDR3 comprises 15 residues. Germline CDR1 and CDR2: SGHTA and FQGNSA. Trimming left V 1 base short and J 0 bases short, with 10 bases between. This CDR3 reads CASSLGGGASYEQYF. The DNA of the CDR3 is TGTGCCAGCAGCTTAGGTGGGGGGGCCTCCTACGAGCAGTACTTC.

The chain combines TRBV28 with TRBJ2-3, with TRBD1 matching over 9 bases. CDR1 and CDR2 from the germline V gene are MDHEN and SYDVKM. The CDR3 totals 16 residues. V lost 5 bases and J lost 3; bases outside the gene matches: 9. The CDR3 protein is CASSLQGAFSTDTQYF. The CDR3 DNA sequence: TGTGCCAGCAGTCTACAGGGGGCATTTAGTACAGATACGCAGTATTTT.

The chain links TRBV28 to TRBJ2-1; the match to TRBD1 covers 7 bases. The CDR3 spans 16 residues. Germline CDR1 reads MDHEN; CDR2 reads SYDVKM. The trim removed 5 bases at V and 4 bases at J, leaving 11 bases unmatched. DNA of the CDR3: TGTGCCAGCAGTCAGACAGGGCTAATTCTTTACAATGAGCAGTTCTTC. Its translation: CASSQTGLILYNEQFF.

CDR3: CASSLGQQLSGNTIYF. The CDR3 nucleotides are TGTGCCAGCAGCTTAGGACAGCAGCTCTCTGGAAACACCATATATTTT. V is TRBV11-2 and J is TRBJ1-3; TRBD1 is a possible D gene (5 bases). V lost 1 base and J lost 0, with 10 bases in between. The CDR3 has 16 amino acids. Germline-derived CDR1 and CDR2 are SGHAT and FQNNGV.

V is TRBV5-4 and J is TRBJ2-5; 7 bases match TRBD1. CDR3 length equals 14 residues. Per the germline V gene, CDR1 is SGHNT and CDR2 is YYREEE (reference sequence). J lost 3 bases, V lost 2 bases, and 4 bases had no gene match. CDR3 loop: CASSFRGGEETQYF. The DNA of the CDR3 is TGTGCCAGCAGCTTTAGAGGGGGCGAAGAGACCCAGTACTTC. Drawing the rest from reference TRBV5-4 and TRBJ2-5, the complete variable domain is ETGVTQSPTHLIKTRGQQVTLRCSSQSGHNTVSWYQQALGQGPQFIFQYYREEENGRGNFPPRFSGLQFPNYSSELNVNALELDDSALYLCASSFRGGEETQYFGPGTRLLVL.

V is TRBV12-5 and J is TRBJ2-2; TRBD1 matches 9 bases. This CDR3 is built from 18 residues. After removal of 0 bases from V and 4 bases from J, the junction contained 9 bases not matched to a gene. Germline V lookup: CDR1 LGHNT, CDR2 FRNRAP. The CDR3 is CASGLVLGGTGLTGELFF. CDR3 DNA: TGTGCTAGTGGTTTGGTACTTGGAGGGACAGGGCTCACCGGGGAGCTGTTTTTT.

The rearrangement links TRBV29-1 to TRBJ1-2, with D unresolved. The CDR3 covers 13 residues. Germline CDR1 is SQVTM and CDR2 is ANQGSEA. Trimming removed 6 bases at V and 2 bases at J, with 13 bases between. CDR3 protein: CSVPLDTNYGYTF. CDR3 bases: TGCAGCGTCCCACTCGACACGAACTATGGCTACACCTTC.

The chain joins TRBV2 to TRBJ1-1; 8 positions agree with TRBD1. The CDR3 loop spans 15 amino acids. Germline V CDR1 and CDR2: SNHLY, FYNNEI. V shed 6 bases, J shed 2 bases, and the junction held 8 bases outside the gene matches. The CDR3, as DNA: TGTGCCAGCAGAGCCTCGGGACAGGTCAACACTGAAGCTTTCTTT. Its protein product is CASRASGQVNTEAFF.

The V gene is TRBV5-6, the J gene TRBJ1-5; D perhaps matches TRBD1 (5 bases). CDR1 is SGHDT, CDR2 YYEEEE, per germline. V shed 4 bases and J shed 4 bases, with 9 bases lying between them. The CDR3 length is 13 residues. CDR3 amino acids: CASSDGGNQPQHF. CDR3 DNA: TGTGCCAGCAGCGATGGGGGGAATCAGCCCCAGCATTTT.

This clone occurred once. The CDR3 bases are TGTGCCAGCAGGGAGGCAGGGGCTCGTAATCAGCCCCAGCATTTT. It codes for CASREAGARNQPQHF. The chain carries TRBV2 and TRBJ1-5; D may be TRBD1 (6 bases). V lost 6 bases and J 4 bases, leaving 16 bases between the germline ends. The germline gives CDR1 SNHLY, CDR2 FYNNEI. The CDR3 covers 15 residues.

The V and J genes are TRBV9 and TRBJ2-2; TRBD1 aligns across 11 bases. V was clipped by 3 bases and J by 7 bases; unmatched bases: 8. The CDR3 totals 16 residues. Germline CDR1 and CDR2: SGDLS and YYNGEE. CDR3: CASSADSGTGGGELFF. CDR3 coding DNA: TGTGCCAGCAGCGCAGACTCCGGGACAGGGGGCGGGGAGCTGTTTTTT. The full variable domain, completed using reference TRBV9 and TRBJ2-2, is DSGVTQTPKHLITATGQRVTLRCSPRSGDLSVYWYQQSLDQGLQFLIQYYNGEERAKGNILERFSAQQFPDLHSELNLSSLELGDSALYFCASSADSGTGGGELFFGEGSRLTVL.

The rearrangement joins TRBV4-3 to TRBJ1-2; D possibly corresponds to TRBD1 (5 bases). Trimming took 0 bases from V and 3 from J, leaving 14 bases between them. The CDR3 spans 16 residues. Germline-derived CDR1 and CDR2 are LGHNA and YSLEER. CDR3 sequence reads: CASSQDRGRYDYGYTF. The CDR3 nucleotides read TGCGCCAGCAGCCAAGATCGGGGACGGTATGACTATGGCTACACCTTC.

This clone turned up a few times. The V call is TRBV14, the J call TRBJ2-7, with 7 bases lining up with TRBD2. Germline CDR1 and CDR2: SGHDN and FVKESK. This CDR3 is built from 13 residues. J lost 6 bases, V lost 0 bases, and 2 bases had no gene match. CDR3 region: CASSQDSGPEQYF. The CDR3 DNA is TGTGCCAGCAGCCAAGATAGCGGGCCCGAGCAGTACTTC.

This chain joins TRBV27 and TRBJ1-5, with 8 positions matching TRBD1. The CDR3 totals 14 residues. CDR1 and CDR2 (germline): MNHEY, SMNVEV (reference sequence). Unmatched junction bases numbered 7, after V lost 6 bases and J lost 6 bases. The CDR3 sequence: CASSGTGGSQPQHF. The CDR3 DNA sequence: TGTGCCAGCAGCGGAACAGGGGGTAGTCAGCCCCAGCATTTT.

The rearrangement joins TRBV7-8 to TRBJ1-6; D is uncertain. Germline V lookup: CDR1 SGHVS, CDR2 FQNEAQ. V lost 8 bases and J 0 bases, leaving 5 bases between the germline ends. The CDR3 has 13 amino acids. The CDR3 bases are TGTGCCAGCGGAGGCTCCTATAATTCACCCCTCCACTTT. Protein sequence: CASGGSYNSPLHF.

This clone has a single count. The chain carries TRBV27 and TRBJ1-5; possible D gene TRBD1, 6 bases. Trimming cost V 1 base and J 3 bases, with 10 bases left between them. The CDR3 is made up of 15 amino acids. Germline V gene data show CDR1 as MNHEY and CDR2 as SMNVEV (reference sequence). The CDR3: CASSLYGTFNQPQHF. The CDR3 DNA reads as TGTGCCAGCAGTTTATATGGGACATTCAATCAGCCCCAGCATTTT.

V gene TRBV7-2 combines with J gene TRBJ2-1; no clear D. The V end lost 0 bases, the J end lost 6 bases, and 3 bases lay between the germline ends. The CDR3 runs to 12 residues. In germline, CDR1 is SGHTA, CDR2 FQGNSA. The DNA of the CDR3 is TGTGCCAGCAGCTTAGCGGCCAATGAGCAGTTCTTC. As protein: CASSLAANEQFF. Full variable domain (rest looked up from reference TRBV7-2 and TRBJ2-1): GAGVSQSPSNKVTEKGKDVELRCDPISGHTALYWYRQSLGQGLEFLIYFQGNSAPDKSGLPSDRFSAERTGGSVSTLTIQRTQQEDSAVYLCASSLAANEQFFGPGTRLTVL.

This CDR3 is CASSYYSQAYGYTF. CDR3 nucleotide sequence: TGTGCCAGCAGTTACTACAGTCAAGCCTATGGCTACACCTTC. The V gene is TRBV6-6, the J gene TRBJ1-2; D is unclear. The CDR3 covers 14 residues. With 1 base removed from V and 4 bases from J, the gap between germline ends came to 10 bases. Germline V lookup: CDR1 MNHNY, CDR2 SVGAGI (reference sequence).

Note on this clone: At one boundary the junction diverges from the germline segment, which might be a read error. The V call is TRBV19, the J call TRBJ2-1; 9 positions match TRBD1. Per germline, CDR1 LNHDA and CDR2 SQIVND (reference sequence). This CDR3 spans 9 amino acids. The CDR3: CASPGQGIF. The CDR3 nucleotides are TGTGCCAGTCCGGGACAGGGCATCTTC.

This chain connects TRBV6-5 to TRBJ2-2; D is perhaps TRBD2 (6 bases). Germline V CDR1 and CDR2: MNHEY, SVGAGI. V was cut by 0 bases and J by 6 bases, with 8 bases left in between. The CDR3 extends over 14 amino acids. The CDR3 sequence is CASSYSPGAGELFF. Here the CDR3 DNA reads TGTGCCAGCAGTTACTCTCCGGGGGCCGGGGAGCTGTTTTTT.

A few counts support this clone. The chain couples TRBV28 to TRBJ1-2; D call uncertain. Trimming removed 6 bases at V and 4 bases at J, with 15 bases between. Germline V gives CDR1 MDHEN, CDR2 SYDVKM. The CDR3 contains 14 residues. The CDR3 DNA is TGTGCCAGCAGCCGACTCATGTGGAGCTATGGCTACACCTTC. Protein: CASSRLMWSYGYTF.

The rearrangement joins TRBV6-5 to TRBJ2-7; D may match TRBD1 or TRBD2 (5 bases each). From germline, CDR1 is MNHEY and CDR2 SVGAGI. V lost 6 bases, J lost 2 bases, and 17 bases lay in between. This CDR3 has 15 residues. The CDR3 sequence: CASSDGPGTAYEQYF. CDR3 DNA: TGTGCCAGCAGCGATGGACCCGGGACCGCCTACGAGCAGTACTTC.

V and J are TRBV9 and TRBJ2-5; 9 bases map to TRBD2. J was trimmed by 5 bases and V by 0 bases; bases with no gene match: 14. Germline lookup yields CDR1 SGDLS and CDR2 YYNGEE. The CDR3 sequence is 18 residues long. The CDR3 here is CASSVGVSGGISSETQYF. The CDR3 DNA is TGTGCCAGCAGCGTAGGAGTTAGCGGGGGAATTTCCTCCGAGACCCAGTACTTC.

Comments on this clone: The germline gene is not matched at one end of the junction; a read error may be the cause. V gene TRBV7-7 combines with J gene TRBJ1-2, with D unclear. The germline V gene has CDR1 SSHAT and CDR2 FNYEAQ (reference sequence). The CDR3 runs 13 residues. CDR3 region: CASSQDWVGGYTF. CDR3 sequence (DNA): TGCGCCAGCAGCCAAGACTGGGTAGGAGGCTACACCTTC.

Only one count was recorded for this clone. V and J are TRBV28 and TRBJ2-2, with TRBD2 identical over 9 bases. CDR3 length: 18 residues. The junction had 6 bases not matched to a gene; V was cut back by 0 bases and J by 1 base. Per the germline V gene, CDR1 is MDHEN and CDR2 is SYDVKM. CDR3 DNA sequence: TGTGCCAGCAGTTTATGGCTAGCGGGAATAGGGAACACCGGGGAGCTGTTTTTT. It yields the protein CASSLWLAGIGNTGELFF.

This chain joins TRBV30 and TRBJ2-7, with D uncertain. The germline V gene has CDR1 GTSNPN and CDR2 SVGIG (reference sequence). V dropped 2 bases and J dropped 0 bases, with 11 bases sitting between them. The CDR3 is made up of 14 amino acids. The CDR3 sequence: CAWSFPGSSYEQYF. The CDR3 DNA reads as TGTGCCTGGAGTTTCCCTGGTAGCTCCTACGAGCAGTACTTC.

The chain is built from TRBV6-5 and TRBJ1-6; D is uncertain. CDR1 is MNHEY, CDR2 SVGAGI, per germline. The CDR3 is 13 residues long. Trimming left V 0 bases short and J 6 bases short, with 3 bases between. The CDR3 DNA reads TGTGCCAGCAGTTACTCGTTTAATTCACCCCTCCACTTT. It encodes CASSYSFNSPLHF.